What follows are 19 T cell receptor beta chains derived from one specimen sequenced in a study of spatial heterogeneity in lung cancer (dated by TCRdb to between 2018 and 2021). The time point label on this specimen signifies: sample taken at primary tumor resection. The library was produced with 5' RACE. Sequencer: NextSeq 500. TCRdb trimmed the raw reads at Q25, called clones with MiXCR and kept productive beta chains. Rows are unified per CDR3 protein, each entry keeping the most common DNA and genes. The sample data list 6,000 to 6,500 distinct CDR3 sequences, and under 8.5% of these were observed just once. The biggest ten clones account for less than 20% of the sample. The sample consisted of normal lung tissue next to the tumor, taken at surgery. These receptors all come from a female donor with early-stage non-small cell lung cancer.

This clonotype rates as medium-sized. The DNA for the CDR3 is TGTGCCAGCAGTGAACAGTCGAGCTCCTACAATGAGCAGTTCTTC. Its protein is CASSEQSSSYNEQFF. The chain couples TRBV2 to TRBJ2-1; no definite D call. This CDR3 is built from 15 residues. The germline V gene has CDR1 SNHLY and CDR2 FYNNEI. The ends were cut back, 2 bases at V and 0 bases at J, with 8 bases in the middle.

This clonotype counts as medium-sized. The CDR3 sequence is CASSPRTGGNQPQHF. The CDR3 DNA sequence: TGTGCCAGCAGCCCCCGGACAGGCGGCAATCAGCCCCAGCATTTT. The rearrangement links TRBV12-3 or TRBV12-4 to TRBJ1-5, with TRBD1 matching 7 bases. The CDR3 is made up of 15 amino acids. With 6 bases clipped from V and 2 bases from J, the junction kept 7 bases outside the gene matches.

This clonotype qualifies as medium-sized. CDR3 protein: CSATAGGGDTQYF. The CDR3 DNA is TGCAGTGCTACGGCGGGGGGGGGAGATACGCAGTATTTT. The gene calls are TRBV20-1 and TRBJ2-3; 9 bases align to TRBD2. Germline lookup yields CDR1 DFQATT and CDR2 SNEGSKA (reference sequence). The CDR3 totals 13 residues. V shed 4 bases, J shed 5 bases, and the junction held 4 bases outside the gene matches.

This clonotype appeared a few times. Here the CDR3 reads CATSRDHGFGNTIYF. CDR3 sequence (DNA): TGTGCCACCAGCAGAGATCACGGTTTTGGAAACACCATATATTTT. The chain carries TRBV15 and TRBJ1-3; no reliable D call. CDR3 size: 15 residues. Germline V lookup: CDR1 LNHNV, CDR2 YYDKDF (reference sequence). Trimming removed 0 bases at V and 3 bases at J, with 9 bases between.

This clonotype is judged medium-sized. The chain carries TRBV24-1 and TRBJ2-5; D ambiguous. In germline, CDR1 is KGHDR, CDR2 SFDVKD. The CDR3 has 14 amino acids. The V and J ends lost 3 bases and 2 bases respectively, with 9 bases between them. The CDR3 DNA sequence: TGTGCCACCAGTGATGGTAGGCAGCAAGAGACCCAGTACTTC. Amino acid sequence: CATSDGRQQETQYF.

The table lists this clonotype with many counts. This chain connects TRBV6-1 to TRBJ2-5; D is undetermined. Germline V lookup: CDR1 MNHNS, CDR2 SASEGT. The CDR3 runs 13 residues. V was clipped by 7 bases and J by 1 base, with 10 bases between them. The CDR3 is CASTMARQETQYF. Here the CDR3 DNA reads TGTGCCAGCACGATGGCTCGCCAAGAGACCCAGTACTTC.

This clonotype has at least ten counts. The chain combines TRBV28 with TRBJ2-1; 8 nucleotides align to TRBD2. V lost 7 bases and J lost 4; bases outside the gene matches: 9. The CDR3 runs to 15 residues. CDR1 is MDHEN and CDR2 is SYDVKM in the germline V gene. As DNA, the CDR3 is TGTGCCAGCACCCGCCGGACTAGCCGATACAATGAGCAGTTCTTC. The encoded protein is CASTRRTSRYNEQFF.

This clonotype was seen only once. Germline is not matched at one junction end, which may reflect a read error. The V gene is TRBV6-1, the J gene TRBJ2-1; D call uncertain. The CDR3 has 12 amino acids. From germline, CDR1 is MNHNS and CDR2 SASEGT. The CDR3 loop reads CASSEAVNEQFF. CDR3 nucleotides: TGCGCCAGCAGTGAAGCCGTGAATGAGCAGTTCTTC.

The chain joins TRBV20-1 to TRBJ2-7; D call uncertain. This CDR3 comprises 14 residues. The ends were cut back, 5 bases at V and 0 bases at J, with 14 bases in the middle. Germline loops: CDR1 DFQATT, CDR2 SNEGSKA (reference sequence). The CDR3 is CSAHGDSSSYEQYF. CDR3 in DNA: TGCAGTGCTCATGGGGATTCCAGCTCCTACGAGCAGTACTTC.

This clonotype showed up just a few times. The genes are TRBV20-1 and TRBJ2-5; D unclear. Germline V gene lookup returns CDR1 DFQATT and CDR2 SNEGSKA (reference sequence). The V end lost 5 bases, the J end lost 5 bases, and 3 bases lay between the germline ends. The CDR3 is 9 residues long. This CDR3 reads CSAPETQYF. In nucleotides, the CDR3 is TGCAGTGCTCCGGAGACCCAGTACTTC.

This clonotype was detected ten times or more. The chain uses TRBV28 and TRBJ2-7, with 10 bases lining up with TRBD1. This CDR3 spans 14 amino acids. V was clipped by 9 bases and J by 3 bases; unmatched bases: 8. The V gene's germline CDR1 is MDHEN and CDR2 SYDVKM. As DNA, the CDR3 is TGTGCCAGTTTCCGGGGGACAGGGGTCTACGAGCAGTACTTC. Amino acid sequence: CASFRGTGVYEQYF.

This clonotype is categorized as medium-sized. V and J are TRBV20-1 and TRBJ1-2; D remains unclear. Germline V gives CDR1 DFQATT, CDR2 SNEGSKA (reference sequence). V was shortened by 5 bases and J by 2 bases, with 9 bases between the two germline ends. This CDR3 has 12 amino acids. CDR3 DNA: TGCAGTGCTCCGACACCGAACTATGGCTACACCTTC. The encoded protein is CSAPTPNYGYTF.

There are a few counts of this clonotype. V gene TRBV20-1 combines with J gene TRBJ2-3; TRBD2 agrees at 7 bases. The CDR3 contains 14 residues. The ends lost 7 bases at V and 5 bases at J; junction bases unmatched: 12. In germline, CDR1 is DFQATT, CDR2 SNEGSKA (reference sequence). CDR3 in DNA: TGCAGTGGGTCTAGCGGAGATATCGGAGATACGCAGTATTTT. Translation: CSGSSGDIGDTQYF.

By frequency in the sample, this clonotype is medium-sized. The gene calls are TRBV29-1 and TRBJ2-7; D perhaps matches TRBD2 (5 bases). CDR1 is SQVTM and CDR2 is ANQGSEA in the germline V gene. The CDR3 is made up of 11 amino acids. V lost 6 bases and J 7 bases, leaving 13 bases between the germline ends. The CDR3 here is CSVAVAWEQYF. CDR3 nucleotides: TGCAGCGTAGCGGTGGCGTGGGAGCAGTACTTC.

This clonotype rates as medium-sized. The chain links TRBV19 to TRBJ1-1; D is ambiguous. Per the germline V gene, CDR1 is LNHDA and CDR2 is SQIVND (reference sequence). The CDR3 length is 14 residues. Trimming removed 6 bases from V and 0 bases from J, with 11 bases in between. CDR3 bases: TGTGCCAGTAGCTCCGAACGTATGAACACTGAAGCTTTCTTT. This translates into CASSSERMNTEAFF.

This clonotype has ten or more counts. DNA for the CDR3: TGCGAACCGGGCGGGAAGCAGTTCTTC. Its translation is CEPGGKQFF. The chain joins TRBV20-1 to TRBJ2-1; D is possibly TRBD2 (6 bases). This CDR3 has 9 amino acids. Germline values: CDR1 DFQATT, CDR2 SNEGSKA (reference sequence).

By proportion, this clonotype is medium-sized. The V call is TRBV7-8, the J call TRBJ1-6, with 7 bases fitting TRBD1. The CDR3 has 16 amino acids. Unmatched junction bases numbered 14, after V lost 5 bases and J lost 10 bases. CDR1 SGHVS and CDR2 FQNEAQ come from the germline V gene. The CDR3 protein is CASSPTQAGGVSPLHF. CDR3 nucleotides: TGTGCCAGCAGCCCCACCCAGGCAGGGGGAGTCTCACCCCTCCACTTT.

This clonotype is large in the sample. The chain employs TRBV28 and TRBJ2-7; weak D call: TRBD2 (6 bases). Trimming took off 8 bases at V and 4 bases at J, with 18 bases between the two ends. Germline V gives CDR1 MDHEN, CDR2 SYDVKM. CDR3 length: 14 amino acids. CDR3 residues: CASSFGGPKYEQYF. CDR3 coding DNA: TGTGCCAGCTCCTTCGGGGGACCGAAATACGAGCAGTACTTC.

By sample share, this clonotype is medium-sized. The chain has TRBV7-2 and TRBJ1-1; possibly TRBD1 for D (5 bases). Trimming left V 0 bases short and J 0 bases short, with 11 bases between. The length of the CDR3 is 16 residues. CDR1 and CDR2 (germline): SGHTA, FQGNSA. CDR3 amino acids: CASSLALQGMNTEAFF. CDR3 sequence (DNA): TGTGCCAGCAGCTTAGCGTTGCAGGGCATGAACACTGAAGCTTTCTTT. The full variable domain, completed using reference TRBV7-2 and TRBJ1-1, is GAGVSQSPSNKVTEKGKDVELRCDPISGHTALYWYRQSLGQGLEFLIYFQGNSAPDKSGLPSDRFSAERTGGSVSTLTIQRTQQEDSAVYLCASSLALQGMNTEAFFGQGTRLTVV.